These 5 T cell receptor beta chains came from one sample sequenced in a study of cytomegalovirus exposure and HLA in healthy donors. In the PCR, 60 Vbeta and 13 Jbeta primers were used. Repertoires were generated with immunoSEQ multiplex PCR, while TCRdb's copy carries only in-frame clones and drops some. The data hold under 140,000 clones, with roughly 80% observed a single time. The specimen sequenced was PBMCs. These receptors originate from a man younger than 40 in good health and CMV-seropositive.

This clone has only one observation. The chain joins TRBV7-9 to TRBJ1-1, with D tentatively TRBD1 (5 bases). Per the germline V gene, CDR1 is SEHNR and CDR2 is FQNEAQ (reference sequence). The CDR3 spans 15 residues. Trimming took off 0 bases at V and 6 bases at J, with 14 bases between the two ends. The CDR3: CASSLASARASEAFF. The CDR3, as DNA: TGTGCCAGCAGCTTAGCCTCCGCCAGGGCTTCTGAAGCTTTCTTT.

This clone was detected a few times. The rearrangement uses TRBV7-9 and TRBJ1-4, with D perhaps matching TRBD1 (5 bases). In germline, CDR1 is SEHNR, CDR2 FQNEAQ (reference sequence). V was pared by 2 bases and J by 0 bases, with 10 bases between. The CDR3 has 16 residues. Here the CDR3 reads CASSLTGSATNEKLFF. CDR3 coding DNA: TGTGCCAGCAGCTTAACAGGCAGCGCAACTAATGAAAAACTGTTTTTT.

On this clone: Additional DNA sequences in this sample encode the identical CDR3. This chain joins TRBV19 and TRBJ1-5; TRBD1 matches at 9 bases. V lost 6 bases to trimming and J lost 4 bases; unmatched junction nucleotides: 10. Per the germline V gene, CDR1 is LNHDA and CDR2 is SQIVND (reference sequence). This CDR3 comprises 16 residues. The CDR3 loop reads CASRPTDRGENQPQHF. The CDR3 DNA reads as TGTGCCAGTAGACCTACCGACAGGGGGGAAAATCAGCCCCAGCATTTT. The complete variable domain, with remaining parts taken from reference TRBV19 and TRBJ1-5, reads DGGITQSPKYLFRKEGQNVTLSCEQNLNHDAMYWYRQDPGQGLRLIYYSQIVNDFQKGDIAEGYSVSREKKESFPLTVTSAQKNPTAFYLCASRPTDRGENQPQHFGDGTRLSIL.

This clone was recorded a few times. The genes are TRBV6-6 and TRBJ1-5; D gene uncertain. V lost 5 bases and J lost 2, with 10 bases in between. Germline V CDR1 and CDR2: MNHNY, SVGAGI (reference sequence). The CDR3 runs to 14 residues. CDR3 nucleotide sequence: TGTGCCAGCAGTCCCCCGGGAGGCAATCAGCCCCAGCATTTT. Residues: CASSPPGGNQPQHF.

This chain uses TRBV4-2 with TRBJ2-2; 8 nucleotides align to TRBD2. Germline CDR1 LGHNA, CDR2 YNFKEQ. V lost 1 base to trimming and J lost 6 bases; unmatched junction nucleotides: 1. The CDR3 runs to 14 residues. CDR3: CASSQAGGAGELFF. The CDR3 DNA reads as TGTGCCAGCAGCCAAGCCGGGGGGGCCGGGGAGCTGTTTTTT.